This T cell receptor beta chain was sequenced in a study of blood T cell repertoires in COVID-19. On the study more broadly: PBMCs, B-cell-depleted T cells, or T cells provided the cDNA or gDNA that made up the material.

Clones were sequenced by immunoSEQ multiplex PCR, and TCRdb holds only the in-frame ones, with some missing. Among roughly 100,000 clones listed, roughly 85% were seen once. This CDR3 is built from 14 residues. Trimming cost V 5 bases and J 2 bases, with 12 bases left between them. Per the germline V gene, CDR1 is SNHLY and CDR2 is FYNNEI. The V call is TRBV2, the J call TRBJ1-2, with D possibly being TRBD1 (6 bases). The clonotype was recovered from a woman between 65 and 79 years old with active or convalescent COVID-19. Sequences were obtained from peripheral blood. The CDR3 loop is CASSQDRRNYGYTF. CDR3 DNA: TGTGCCAGCAGTCAAGACAGGAGAAACTATGGCTACACCTTC.